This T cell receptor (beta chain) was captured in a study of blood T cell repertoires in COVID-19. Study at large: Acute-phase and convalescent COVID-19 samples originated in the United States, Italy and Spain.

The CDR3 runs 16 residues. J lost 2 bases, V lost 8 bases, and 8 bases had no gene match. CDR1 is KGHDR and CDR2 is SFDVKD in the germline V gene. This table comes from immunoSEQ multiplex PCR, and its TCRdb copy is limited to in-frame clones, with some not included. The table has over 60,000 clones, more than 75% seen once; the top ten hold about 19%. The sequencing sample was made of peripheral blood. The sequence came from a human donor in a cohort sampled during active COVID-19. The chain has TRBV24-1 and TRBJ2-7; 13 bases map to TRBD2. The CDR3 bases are TGTGCCACCAAAGAAAGGGGACTAGCGGGGACCTACGAGCAGTACTTC. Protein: CATKERGLAGTYEQYF.